Following are 25 T cell receptor beta chains from one sample sequenced in a study of patients and donors after allogeneic stem cell transplantation. TCRdb reprocessed the RT-PCR reads via MiXCR and lists one record per CDR3 protein. There are approximately 430,000 distinct CDR3 sequences in the sample; more than 15% occur only once, and about 7% lies in the top ten. Sequenced sample: blood, either unsorted or a sorted T cell fraction (not recorded which). These receptors were taken from a human donor who was either an allogeneic HSCT recipient or a stem cell or donor lymphocyte infusion donor (not recorded which). It is not recorded whose cells these are; they may come from a transplant donor.

The gene calls are TRBV7-6 and TRBJ1-5; tentative D call: TRBD1 (5 bases). Germline V lookup: CDR1 SGHVS, CDR2 FNYEAQ. The CDR3 spans 15 residues. V gave up 5 bases and J gave up 2 bases, with 13 bases separating them. The CDR3 sequence is CASSLRATGNQPQHF. The DNA for the CDR3 is TGTGCCAGCAGCCTCAGGGCCACAGGCAATCAGCCCCAGCATTTT.

This clonotype was seen only a few times. This chain links TRBV24-1 with TRBJ1-2; D gene uncertain. Trimming removed 9 bases from V and 4 bases from J, with 14 bases in between. The CDR3 consists of 13 residues. Germline V gene lookup returns CDR1 KGHDR and CDR2 SFDVKD. CDR3 protein: CATLLKGSYGYTF. CDR3 nucleotides: TGTGCCACCCTCCTTAAAGGCAGCTATGGCTACACCTTC.

V and J are TRBV30 and TRBJ2-7; no firm D call. The CDR3 consists of 14 residues. V shed 0 bases and J shed 4 bases, with 13 bases lying between them. CDR1 and CDR2 (germline): GTSNPN, SVGIG (reference sequence). The CDR3 region has the DNA TGTGCCTGGAGTGTAGGCCGGCGGAGTTACGAGCAGTACTTC. Translation: CAWSVGRRSYEQYF.

The table lists this clonotype with a few counts. The CDR3 sequence is CASSLPQGAEDTGELFF. The CDR3 DNA is TGTGCCAGCAGCCTTCCACAGGGGGCAGAGGACACCGGGGAGCTGTTTTTT. J is TRBJ2-2 and V is TRBV3-1, with 9 bases fitting TRBD1. The CDR3 is made up of 17 amino acids. V lost 4 bases to trimming and J lost 3 bases; unmatched junction nucleotides: 9. Germline assignment: CDR1 LGHDT and CDR2 YNNKEL (reference sequence). The full variable domain, with the rest looked up from reference TRBV3-1 and TRBJ2-2, is DTAVSQTPKYLVTQMGNDKSIKCEQNLGHDTMYWYKQDSKKFLKIMFSYNNKELIINETVPNRFSPKSPDKAHLNLHINSLELGDSAVYFCASSLPQGAEDTGELFFGEGSRLTVL.

This clonotype has a handful of counts. The chain is built from TRBV6-5 and TRBJ2-6; maybe TRBD2 (5 bases). Trimming pared 0 bases from V and 2 bases from J, leaving 11 bases between. The CDR3 loop spans 17 amino acids. Germline lookup yields CDR1 MNHEY and CDR2 SVGAGI. CDR3: CASSYSTTRPGANVLTF. For the CDR3, the DNA is TGTGCCAGCAGTTACTCGACTACCCGCCCTGGGGCCAACGTCCTGACTTTC.

The CDR3 sequence: CASSVKGREQYF. In DNA, the CDR3 is TGTGCCAGCAGCGTAAAGGGTCGCGAGCAGTACTTC. The chain recombines TRBV7-8 with TRBJ2-7; D gene ambiguous. V shed 5 bases and J shed 6 bases, with 11 bases lying between them. The CDR3 length is 12 residues. Germline CDR1 reads SGHVS; CDR2 reads FQNEAQ.

This clonotype has just a few counts. This chain joins TRBV4-1 and TRBJ2-1; maybe TRBD2 (5 bases). This CDR3 has 16 residues. V lost 3 bases to trimming and J lost 0 bases, with 12 bases between them. The germline V gene has CDR1 MGHRA and CDR2 YSYEKL. The CDR3, as DNA: TGCGCCAGCAGCCATCCTAGCAGGAGCTCCTACAATGAGCAGTTCTTC. It specifies CASSHPSRSSYNEQFF.

This chain uses TRBV12-3 or TRBV12-4 with TRBJ2-2; D is undetermined. The CDR3 contains 13 residues. Trimming shortened V by 5 bases and J by 8 bases, and 12 bases separated the two germline ends. The DNA for the CDR3 is TGTGCCAGCAGTCCCGTATTAGTAGGGGAGCTGTTTTTT. Its protein is CASSPVLVGELFF.

A few counts support this clonotype. This chain links TRBV6-4 with TRBJ1-5, with D uncertain. The CDR3 runs to 13 residues. Germline V gene data show CDR1 as MRHNA and CDR2 as SNTAGT. The germline V and J ends were trimmed by 3 bases and 4 bases, with 7 bases remaining between them. The CDR3 loop is CASSEDGNQPQHF. The CDR3 coding sequence is TGTGCCAGCAGTGAAGACGGGAATCAGCCCCAGCATTTT.

This clonotype was seen a handful of times. This sequence joins TRBV29-1 and TRBJ1-4; perhaps TRBD1 as D (6 bases). The CDR3 has 15 residues. Germline V CDR1 and CDR2: SQVTM, ANQGSEA. Between the trimmed V and J ends, which lost 4 bases and 7 bases, there was a span of 19 bases. The CDR3, as DNA: TGCAGCGTTGTATTAAGGGGGGACGGAGCTGAAAAACTGTTTTTT. Translating it yields CSVVLRGDGAEKLFF.

This clonotype was counted only a few times. The CDR3 DNA is TGCAGTGCTAGTGTTTTGGGGGGGACAGGGAGGTTTAGCAATCAGCCCCAGCATTTT. Residues: CSASVLGGTGRFSNQPQHF. The V call is TRBV20-1, the J call TRBJ1-5; TRBD1 agrees at 9 bases. The CDR3 sequence is 19 residues long. With V trimmed by 3 bases and J by 0 bases, 15 bases remained unmatched. Germline CDR1 reads DFQATT; CDR2 reads SNEGSKA (reference sequence).

The chain carries TRBV5-1 and TRBJ1-3; 7 bases fit TRBD1. Germline CDR1 is SGHRS and CDR2 is YFSETQ. The CDR3 covers 14 residues. With 1 base clipped from V and 3 bases from J, the junction kept 1 base outside the gene matches. The CDR3 region has the DNA TGCGCCAGCAGCTTGAACAGGGGTGGAAACACCATATATTTT. Translation: CASSLNRGGNTIYF.

This clonotype was recorded at least ten times. The V call is TRBV5-6, the J call TRBJ2-5, with 9 bases matching TRBD1. Trimming took 2 bases from V and 4 from J; bases not matched to a gene: 6. The V gene's germline CDR1 is SGHDT and CDR2 YYEEEE. There are 15 residues in the CDR3. In DNA form, the CDR3 reads TGTGCCAGCAGCTTTGGGTTGACAGGGGGAGAGACCCAGTACTTC. Protein product: CASSFGLTGGETQYF.

The table lists this clonotype with many counts. This CDR3 is CASSPPRTGADTEAFF. The CDR3 DNA sequence: TGCGCCAGCAGCCCCCCCCGGACAGGGGCGGACACTGAAGCTTTCTTT. The gene calls are TRBV4-1 and TRBJ1-1; TRBD1 matches at 9 bases. The J segment lost 3 bases and the V segment lost 4 bases, leaving 9 bases of the junction unmatched. CDR3 length: 16 amino acids. The germline CDR1 and CDR2 sequences are MGHRA and YSYEKL.

This clonotype was seen only a few times. V is TRBV27 and J is TRBJ2-3, with D possibly TRBD2 on 6 matching bases. The V end was cut by 7 bases, the J end by 4 bases, with 15 bases between. The germline gives CDR1 MNHEY, CDR2 SMNVEV (reference sequence). CDR3 length equals 14 residues. The CDR3 DNA is TGTGCCAGCAACGAGGGGAGGAACCCAGATACGCAGTATTTT. It codes for CASNEGRNPDTQYF.

This clonotype was seen repeatedly, ten times or more. The V call is TRBV4-1, the J call TRBJ1-1; D uncertain. The CDR3 has 13 amino acids. CDR1 is MGHRA, CDR2 YSYEKL, per germline. The germline V and J ends were trimmed by 4 bases and 1 base, with 7 bases remaining between them. The CDR3 bases are TGCGCCAGCAGCCGCGCAGAGAACACTGAAGCTTTCTTT. It is translated as CASSRAENTEAFF.

Ten or more counts support this clonotype. The chain is built from TRBV25-1 and TRBJ1-2, with 9 bases fitting TRBD1. This CDR3 has 15 amino acids. The V gene's germline CDR1 is MGHDK and CDR2 SYGVNS. Trimming removed 6 bases from V and 5 bases from J; junction bases left unmatched: 10. The CDR3 nucleotides read TGTGCCAGCAGCGCGGGACAGGGTCATATGTATGGCTACACCTTC. Its translation is CASSAGQGHMYGYTF.

There are many counts of this clonotype. The chain couples TRBV7-2 to TRBJ2-3, with 7 bases matching TRBD2. The CDR3 runs to 15 residues. Germline-derived CDR1 and CDR2 are SGHTA and FQGNSA. The V gene end was trimmed by 3 bases and the J gene end by 2 bases; junction bases not matched to a gene: 5. DNA for the CDR3: TGTGCCAGCAGCTTGGGAGGGACCACCACAGATACGCAGTATTTT. This codes for CASSLGGTTTDTQYF. The complete variable domain, with remaining parts taken from reference TRBV7-2 and TRBJ2-3, reads GAGVSQSPSNKVTEKGKDVELRCDPISGHTALYWYRQSLGQGLEFLIYFQGNSAPDKSGLPSDRFSAERTGGSVSTLTIQRTQQEDSAVYLCASSLGGTTTDTQYFGPGTRLTVL.

In this sample, this clonotype turned up many times. This chain uses TRBV18 with TRBJ2-7; possible D gene TRBD1, 6 bases. CDR1 KGHSH and CDR2 LQKENI come from the germline V gene. This CDR3 comprises 14 residues. The V end lost 3 bases, the J end lost 4 bases, and 13 bases lay between the germline ends. CDR3 coding DNA: TGTGCCAGCTCACCCACGGGGACAAGTTACGAGCAGTACTTC. Its translation is CASSPTGTSYEQYF.

This clonotype was detected a few times. The V gene is TRBV5-1, the J gene TRBJ2-7; D remains unclear. CDR3 length: 15 amino acids. V was pared by 2 bases and J by 3 bases, with 15 bases between. CDR1 and CDR2 (germline): SGHRS, YFSETQ. CDR3 in DNA: TGCGCCAGCAGCTTTGGTTCGGCTTCTCTCTACGAGCAGTACTTC. Its protein product is CASSFGSASLYEQYF.

This clonotype has just a few counts. The rearrangement joins TRBV11-1 to TRBJ2-7, with 9 bases identical to TRBD1. After removal of 5 bases from V and 3 bases from J, the junction contained 5 bases not matched to a gene. Germline-derived CDR1 and CDR2 are SGHAT and FQDESV (reference sequence). The length of the CDR3 is 14 residues. The CDR3 DNA reads TGTGCCAGCAGCCCCGGGGACAGGGACTACGAGCAGTACTTC. Residues: CASSPGDRDYEQYF.

The V gene is TRBV4-2, the J gene TRBJ2-1; 7 positions match TRBD2. From germline, CDR1 is LGHNA and CDR2 YNFKEQ. Trimming took 4 bases from V and 6 from J; bases not matched to a gene: 3. This CDR3 region has 13 residues. The CDR3 nucleotides are TGTGCCAGCAGCCGCTGGGGGGGCAATGAGCAGTTCTTC. Translating gives CASSRWGGNEQFF.

V usage is TRBV6-2 or TRBV6-3 and J usage is TRBJ1-5, with a weak D call TRBD1 (5 bases). This CDR3 comprises 15 residues. With 4 bases removed from V and 3 bases from J, the gap between germline ends came to 13 bases. Germline V gene sequence: CDR1 MNHEY, CDR2 SVGEGT. In nucleotides, the CDR3 is TGTGCCAGCAGTTTCAACAGGCTGAACAATCAGCCCCAGCATTTT. This codes for CASSFNRLNNQPQHF.

In its sample, this clonotype was seen many times. The chain links TRBV7-8 to TRBJ2-1; D ambiguous. Germline V CDR1 and CDR2: SGHVS, FQNEAQ. Trimming pared 0 bases from V and 7 bases from J, leaving 10 bases between. The length of the CDR3 is 14 residues. Here the CDR3 reads CASSLAVGWNEQFF. The CDR3, as DNA: TGTGCCAGCAGCTTAGCGGTAGGGTGGAATGAGCAGTTCTTC.

This chain joins TRBV6-5 and TRBJ2-7; a weak D match, TRBD2 (5 bases). With 2 bases removed from V and 2 bases from J, the gap between germline ends came to 10 bases. The CDR3 consists of 14 residues. Germline values: CDR1 MNHEY, CDR2 SVGAGI. CDR3 nucleotides: TGTGCCAGCAGTTACCGAGGACTGGCCTACGAGCAGTACTTC. The encoded protein is CASSYRGLAYEQYF.